This T cell receptor (beta chain) came from a study of OX40 agonist ivuxolimab in advanced cancers. With regard to the full study: Ivuxolimab, which targeted the costimulatory receptor OX40 (CD134), was an agonistic, fully human IgG2 monoclonal antibody. Intravenous ivuxolimab was administered to patients every 2 weeks at six dose levels: 0.01, 0.1, 0.3, 1.5, 3 and 10 mg/kg. Partial responses occurred in three dose-escalation patients, of whom one had hepatocellular carcinoma and two had cutaneous melanoma. Prior anti-PD-1, anti-PD-L1 or anti-CTLA-4 therapy was permitted, and approximately 40% of dose-escalation patients had received checkpoint inhibitors. Peripheral TCRbeta sequencing aimed to test whether ivuxolimab altered TCR sequence diversity and caused clonal T-cell expansion. Of the 50 to 55 patients in dose escalation, about 20 had hepatocellular carcinoma, about 15 had melanoma, 9 had renal cell carcinoma and 9 had head and neck cancer. The paper describes the monotherapy dose-escalation part (N of about 54 patients) of the phase I trial of ivuxolimab. The dose-escalation cohort was around 83% male with a mean age of roughly 60 years, ranging from about 20 to 80. The investigation overall reported the following: After ivuxolimab, CD8+ T cells had more expanded clones than CD4+ T cells on average. Low levels of normalized T-cell clonal expansion were also shown by some nonresponding patients. Partial responders in the 0.1-3.0 mg/kg groups had among the lowest normalized peripheral clonal expansion, especially among CD8+ T cells. Which antigens the clonally expanded peripheral T cells were specific for was not determined. At doses of 0.1 to 3.0 mg/kg, clonal expansion of both CD4+ and CD8+ blood T cells was observed from baseline to week 6.

Note on this clone: Its binding antigen is unknown. Within one base of it there is no much larger clone, and no base qualities were kept.

The CDR3 has 13 amino acids, counting the end cysteine and phenylalanine. Of the read, only the CDR3 DNA is kept; its 39 bases are in frame from base 1. The junction carries 13 bases between V and J, which are trimmed by 1 base and 9 bases respectively. According to the germline V gene, CDR1 reads SGHRS and CDR2 reads YFSETQ. To sequence the TCRbeta CDR3 region, genomic DNA was isolated from the sorted cells. The immunoSEQ Assay was used to sequence the TCRbeta CDR3 regions. Here the immuneACCESS table is served through TCRdb, limited to in-frame sequences with V and J called. Missing clones are a known gap in these copies; in checked studies unresolved V genes cover under half, and the rest lacks a known reason. This sample has about 97,000 clones in its table, and 80% to 90% of those were observed once. The top ten clones comprise around 6% of the sample. The trial excluded patients who had a history of autoimmune disease or were on systemic immunosuppression. Peripheral blood for TCR sequencing was drawn from every dose cohort at baseline, at cycle 4 day 1 and at cycle 7 day 1. The samples were taken from a phase I, first-in-human, multicenter, open-label dose-escalation trial of ivuxolimab. Adults with locally advanced or metastatic melanoma, renal cell, hepatocellular, or head and neck squamous cell carcinoma were enrolled in the trial. CD4+ and CD8+ T cells were sorted separately from peripheral blood before TCR sequencing.

The sequence was collected from an adult with an advanced solid tumor such as melanoma, head and neck, liver or kidney cancer. Rearrangement joined TRBV5-1 to TRBJ1-2, with the identity of the D gene unclear. The sequencing used CD4+ or CD8+ T cells sorted from blood, collected in a trial of the OX40 agonist ivuxolimab. The DNA reads TGCGCCAGCAGCTTGTCGCCCTGGGCCAGCTACACCTTC. It encodes CASSLSPWASYTF.